One and the same sample provided the 30 T cell receptor delta chains below, sequenced in a study of gamma-delta T cells after stem cell transplantation. TCRdb re-called the RT-PCR reads using CATT. The sample lists roughly 2,000 delta-chain clones; more than 15% were seen once. Sequenced input: gamma-delta T cells. Receptors were obtained from a human donor. It is not recorded whose cells these are; they may come from a transplant donor. This table probably holds off-target reads from a library built for another chain.

The gene calls are TRDV2 and TRDJ1; 12 nucleotides agree with TRDD3. V was clipped by 3 bases and J by 1 base; unmatched bases: 14. The CDR3 spans 19 residues. CDR1 is GEAIGNYY, CDR2 EKD, per germline. CDR3 sequence (DNA): TGTGCCTGTGACTTTCTACTGGGGGATACTACACATGCCACCGATAAACTCATCTTT. The encoded protein is CACDFLLGDTTHATDKLIF.

The chain employs TRDV2 and TRDJ1; no clear D. Trimming removed 0 bases from V and 2 bases from J, with 15 bases in between. CDR3 length equals 16 residues. Germline values: CDR1 GEAIGNYY, CDR2 EKD. CDR3 residues: CACDTLVKAGTDKLIF. The CDR3 DNA reads as TGTGCCTGTGACACCCTGGTGAAAGCGGGAACCGATAAACTCATCTTT.

The chain couples TRDV2 to TRDJ1, with 12 bases aligning to TRDD3. V trimming: 0 bases; J trimming: 2 bases; junction bases outside the gene matches: 15. This CDR3 spans 20 amino acids. The germline gives CDR1 GEAIGNYY, CDR2 EKD. The CDR3 bases are TGTGCCTGTGACACCGTTAAAGCTGGGGGATACGGAAGTGGGACCGATAAACTCATCTTT. It is translated as CACDTVKAGGYGSGTDKLIF.

There are a few counts of this clone. The CDR3 DNA follows: TGTGCCTGTGACGCCTTACTGGGGGAGTTCACCGATAAACTCATCTTT. Residues: CACDALLGEFTDKLIF. The chain recombines TRDV2 with TRDJ1; 9 nucleotides line up with TRDD3. J lost 1 base, V lost 3 bases, and 8 bases had no gene match. Germline CDR1 and CDR2: GEAIGNYY and EKD. This CDR3 is built from 16 residues.

This clone was observed a few times. The chain is built from TRDV2 and TRDJ1; a possible D gene is TRDD3 (5 bases). V shed 0 bases and J shed 1 base, with 17 bases lying between them. In germline, CDR1 is GEAIGNYY, CDR2 EKD. This CDR3 contains 17 residues. The CDR3 spells CACDTLRLGIPTDKLIF. As DNA, the CDR3 is TGTGCCTGTGACACCCTGCGTCTCGGGATCCCCACCGATAAACTCATCTTT.

The rearrangement uses TRDV2 and TRDJ1; 7 bases align to TRDD3. The V gene end was trimmed by 0 bases and the J gene end by 3 bases; junction bases not matched to a gene: 15. This CDR3 contains 18 residues. Germline values: CDR1 GEAIGNYY, CDR2 EKD. This chain's CDR3 is CACDTVSAGGSLPDKLIF. The CDR3 nucleotides are TGTGCCTGTGACACCGTGTCGGCCGGGGGATCTCTCCCCGATAAACTCATCTTT.

The J gene is TRDJ1, the V gene TRDV2; D is possibly TRDD3 (6 bases). The CDR3 loop spans 18 amino acids. V lost 0 bases, J lost 0 bases, and 19 bases lay in between. Germline assignment: CDR1 GEAIGNYY and CDR2 EKD. Here the CDR3 reads CACDTLGGREMYTDKLIF. In nucleotides, the CDR3 is TGTGCCTGTGACACCCTCGGGGGACGAGAAATGTACACCGATAAACTCATCTTT.

The V gene is TRDV2, the J gene TRDJ1; TRDD3 matches at 10 bases. Germline V gene lookup returns CDR1 GEAIGNYY and CDR2 EKD. V lost 0 bases, J lost 0 bases, and 6 bases stayed unmatched. The CDR3 runs 17 residues. The CDR3 coding sequence is TGTGCCTGTGACACCCTGGGGGATATTCAGTACACCGATAAACTCATCTTT. Protein: CACDTLGDIQYTDKLIF.

The V gene is TRDV2, the J gene TRDJ3; possible D gene TRDD3, 6 bases. This CDR3 is 18 amino acids long. Per germline, CDR1 GEAIGNYY and CDR2 EKD. V was pared by 4 bases and J by 0 bases, with 15 bases between. The DNA of the CDR3 is TGTGCCTGTGATGCTACTGGGTTAAGCTCCTGGGACACCCGACAGATGTTTTTC. Amino acids: CACDATGLSSWDTRQMFF.

Only a few counts were recorded for this clone. The chain employs TRDV2 and TRDJ1; no reliable D call. Per the germline V gene, CDR1 is GEAIGNYY and CDR2 is EKD. The length of the CDR3 is 14 residues. Trimming left V 3 bases short and J 0 bases short, with 10 bases between. The CDR3 region has the DNA TGTGCCTGTGACGAGCTCAAGTACACCGATAAACTCATCTTT. Its protein is CACDELKYTDKLIF.

This clone is large. The chain couples TRDV2 to TRDJ1; 13 bases match TRDD3. This CDR3 comprises 19 residues. Trimming at V came to 3 bases and at J to 0 bases, leaving 12 bases not matched to a gene. Looked up from germline, CDR1 is GEAIGNYY and CDR2 is EKD. This chain's CDR3 is CACDSLRTGGYEYTDKLIF. In DNA, the CDR3 is TGTGCCTGTGACTCTTTGCGTACTGGGGGATACGAATACACCGATAAACTCATCTTT.

A few counts support this clone. V and J are TRDV2 and TRDJ1; 11 bases are a match to TRDD3. This CDR3 region has 15 residues. The V and J ends lost 2 bases and 3 bases, in that order; junction bases with no gene match: 4. Germline V gene lookup returns CDR1 GEAIGNYY and CDR2 EKD. The CDR3: CACDRVGDTADKLIF. The CDR3 DNA follows: TGTGCCTGTGACAGAGTGGGGGATACGGCCGATAAACTCATCTTT.

This chain uses TRDV2 with TRDJ1; 13 bases are a match to TRDD3. Trimming removed 2 bases from V and 3 bases from J; junction bases left unmatched: 11. Looked up from germline, CDR1 is GEAIGNYY and CDR2 is EKD. The CDR3 loop spans 18 amino acids. The CDR3 here is CACDNISPLGDTPDKLIF. The CDR3, as DNA: TGTGCCTGTGACAATATATCTCCACTGGGGGATACGCCCGATAAACTCATCTTT.

The chain is built from TRDV2 and TRDJ1; 7 nucleotides line up with TRDD3. This CDR3 is 18 amino acids long. The germline gives CDR1 GEAIGNYY, CDR2 EKD. V lost 0 bases to trimming and J lost 0 bases; unmatched junction nucleotides: 12. The CDR3 loop is CACDTVASTGAYTDKLIF. As DNA, the CDR3 is TGTGCCTGTGACACCGTCGCTAGTACTGGGGCATACACCGATAAACTCATCTTT.

This chain links TRDV2 with TRDJ3, with 12 nucleotides matching TRDD3. CDR3 length: 23 residues. Germline assignment: CDR1 GEAIGNYY and CDR2 EKD. V gave up 0 bases and J gave up 0 bases; unmatched junction bases: 14. The CDR3 protein is CACDTVLGDTRGRSSWDTRQMFF. The CDR3 bases are TGTGCCTGTGACACCGTCCTGGGGGATACGCGGGGACGAAGCTCCTGGGACACCCGACAGATGTTTTTC.

The V gene is TRDV2, the J gene TRDJ3, with a weak D call TRDD3 (6 bases). CDR3 length: 19 residues. CDR1 and CDR2 (germline): GEAIGNYY, EKD. Trimming took off 0 bases at V and 0 bases at J, with 14 bases between the two ends. The CDR3 is CACDTIMGADSWDTRQMFF. DNA for the CDR3: TGTGCCTGTGACACCATTATGGGGGCCGACTCCTGGGACACCCGACAGATGTTTTTC.

V gene TRDV2 combines with J gene TRDJ1; 13 nucleotides align to TRDD3. V trimming: 3 bases; J trimming: 0 bases; junction bases outside the gene matches: 12. The V gene's germline CDR1 is GEAIGNYY and CDR2 EKD. The CDR3 is 19 amino acids. The CDR3 region is CACDPLLGDTRSDTDKLIF. The CDR3 coding sequence is TGTGCCTGTGACCCCTTACTGGGGGATACGCGGTCGGACACCGATAAACTCATCTTT.

This sequence joins TRDV2 and TRDJ1, with D maybe TRDD3 (6 bases). CDR1 is GEAIGNYY, CDR2 EKD, per germline. The CDR3 is 18 amino acids. Trimming shortened V by 3 bases and J by 0 bases, and 22 bases separated the two germline ends. CDR3 sequence reads: CACDSLLGEVTYTDKLIF. The CDR3 coding sequence is TGTGCCTGTGACTCACTACTGGGAGAGGTAACGTACACCGATAAACTCATCTTT.

This clone has a handful of counts. This chain uses TRDV2 with TRDJ3, with D perhaps TRDD3 (6 bases). CDR3 length: 18 residues. V was pared by 8 bases and J by 0 bases, with 19 bases between. Per the germline V gene, CDR1 is GEAIGNYY and CDR2 is EKD. CDR3 bases: TGTGCCTCCGACACTGGGACTGCCTCCTCCTGGGACACCCGACAGATGTTTTTC. Its protein is CASDTGTASSWDTRQMFF.

About this clone: Other DNA sequences from this sample encode an identical CDR3 as well. This rearrangement joins TRDV2 to TRDJ1; 12 bases are shared with TRDD3. Germline CDR1 is GEAIGNYY and CDR2 is EKD. The V segment lost 0 bases and the J segment 2 bases; nucleotides outside the gene matches: 6. The CDR3 is made up of 17 amino acids. DNA of the CDR3: TGTGCCTGTGACACCGTGGCTGGGGGATACGAAACCGATAAACTCATCTTT. Its translation: CACDTVAGGYETDKLIF.

By sample share, this clone is large. V and J are TRDV2 and TRDJ1; 11 nucleotides line up with TRDD3. This CDR3 spans 18 amino acids. From germline, CDR1 is GEAIGNYY and CDR2 EKD. V gave up 3 bases and J gave up 3 bases; unmatched junction bases: 14. The CDR3 region has the DNA TGTGCCTGTGACGTACTGGGGGATAATACGGGACAATCCGATAAACTCATCTTT. Its translation is CACDVLGDNTGQSDKLIF.

For this clone: At one end, the junction sequence differs from germline, possibly due to a read error. V and J are TRDV2 and TRDJ1, with 13 bases lining up with TRDD3. Germline loops: CDR1 GEAIGNYY, CDR2 EKD. The CDR3 totals 20 residues. The CDR3 here is CARDTILGDTTTRSTDKLIF. CDR3 nucleotides: TGTGCCCGTGACACCATACTGGGGGATACGACGACTCGTAGCACCGATAAACTCATCTTT.

The chain carries TRDV2 and TRDJ1; TRDD3 agrees at 9 bases. This CDR3 region has 18 residues. The germline CDR1 and CDR2 sequences are GEAIGNYY and EKD. V shed 3 bases and J 0 bases; nucleotides not matched to a gene: 13. CDR3 bases: TGTGCCTGTGACGGAGTACTGGGGGACCCACTCCACACCGATAAACTCATCTTT. This translates into CACDGVLGDPLHTDKLIF.

This clone was seen more than once but under ten times. The genes are TRDV2 and TRDJ1, with TRDD3 as a possible D gene (6 bases). The CDR3 is made up of 16 amino acids. From germline, CDR1 is GEAIGNYY and CDR2 EKD. Trimming removed 4 bases from V and 0 bases from J, with 17 bases in between. The CDR3 is CACETLGPRDTDKLIF. In DNA, the CDR3 is TGTGCCTGTGAGACCCTGGGGCCTCGAGACACCGATAAACTCATCTTT.

This clone was counted between two and nine times. The chain carries TRDV2 and TRDJ1; weak D call: TRDD3 (6 bases). The CDR3 loop spans 17 amino acids. V was trimmed by 0 bases and J by 0 bases, leaving 16 bases between them. In germline, CDR1 is GEAIGNYY, CDR2 EKD. The CDR3 loop is CACDTVGGTKYTDKLIF. For the CDR3, the DNA is TGTGCCTGTGACACCGTTGGGGGGACGAAATACACCGATAAACTCATCTTT.

This clone appeared a single time. The chain employs TRDV2 and TRDJ1, with 8 nucleotides matching TRDD3. There are 17 residues in the CDR3. V trimming: 3 bases; J trimming: 2 bases; junction bases outside the gene matches: 13. Looked up from germline, CDR1 is GEAIGNYY and CDR2 is EKD. The CDR3 DNA follows: TGTGCCTGTGACGCCGTACGAGGTGGGGGATCAACCGATAAACTCATCTTT. Protein product: CACDAVRGGGSTDKLIF.

This clone was detected only a few times. Within the sample, other DNA sequences also encode this same CDR3. V and J are TRDV2 and TRDJ1; 10 bases match TRDD3. The CDR3 totals 14 residues. The trim removed 3 bases at V and 2 bases at J, leaving 2 bases unmatched. Germline CDR1 reads GEAIGNYY; CDR2 reads EKD. CDR3 coding DNA: TGTGCCTGTGACCTACTGGGGGATACCGATAAACTCATCTTT. Translated, it gives CACDLLGDTDKLIF.

This clone occurred a few times. The V and J genes are TRDV2 and TRDJ1; 13 bases fit TRDD3. Germline V gives CDR1 GEAIGNYY, CDR2 EKD. With V trimmed by 3 bases and J by 0 bases, 24 bases remained unmatched. The CDR3 totals 23 residues. Here the CDR3 DNA reads TGTGCCTGTGACCCCGTACTGGGGGATACGCTCAACCCCCGTCCTCAGTACACCGATAAACTCATCTTT. Translated, it gives CACDPVLGDTLNPRPQYTDKLIF.

This clone was counted only a few times. The V call is TRDV2, the J call TRDJ1; TRDD3 matches at 13 bases. Germline V gives CDR1 GEAIGNYY, CDR2 EKD. This CDR3 is 20 amino acids long. V shed 2 bases and J 1 base; nucleotides not matched to a gene: 15. DNA of the CDR3: TGTGCCTGTGACAAAGTCCCCGATACTGGGGGATACGCCACCACCGATAAACTCATCTTT. This sequence encodes CACDKVPDTGGYATTDKLIF.

The sample holds a few counts of this clone. V and J are TRDV2 and TRDJ1; 13 nucleotides align to TRDD3. Germline CDR1 and CDR2: GEAIGNYY and EKD. J was trimmed by 0 bases and V by 3 bases; bases with no gene match: 12. The CDR3 spans 19 residues. DNA of the CDR3: TGTGCCTGTGACGAAGTACTGGGGGATACGGGAAGCTACACCGATAAACTCATCTTT. It specifies CACDEVLGDTGSYTDKLIF.